Below are 14 T cell receptor beta chains sequenced from a single sample in a study of CD8 T cells in Susac syndrome. With random hexamers, reverse transcription was performed on roughly 0.5 to 1 ug of RNA. TCRdb reprocessed the immunoSEQ multiplex PCR reads with MiXCR, giving one entry per CDR3 protein. This table has tens of thousands of distinct CDR3 sequences, approximately 95% appearing once. What was sequenced was CD8+ T cells from PBMCs. These receptors all stem from a human donor with multiple sclerosis.

V and J are TRBV7-9 and TRBJ1-2; no firm D call. From germline, CDR1 is SEHNR and CDR2 FQNEAQ (reference sequence). The germline V and J ends were trimmed by 7 bases and 5 bases, with 20 bases remaining between them. The CDR3 sequence is 15 residues long. CDR3 residues: CASTPPRVPGYGYTF. Here the CDR3 DNA reads TGTGCCAGCACCCCGCCCCGAGTCCCGGGGTATGGCTACACCTTC.

The V call is TRBV5-4, the J call TRBJ2-7; no firm D call. This CDR3 comprises 14 residues. CDR1 SGHNT and CDR2 YYREEE come from the germline V gene (reference sequence). Trimming removed 4 bases at V and 2 bases at J, with 13 bases between. CDR3 residues: CASSRYTDTYEQYF. The DNA for the CDR3 is TGTGCCAGCAGCCGCTATACCGATACCTACGAGCAGTACTTC.

The rearrangement uses TRBV2 and TRBJ2-2; D may be TRBD2 (6 bases). Trimming left V 7 bases short and J 6 bases short, with 12 bases between. This CDR3 is built from 13 residues. Germline assignment: CDR1 SNHLY and CDR2 FYNNEI. CDR3 sequence reads: CASTGTFPGELFF. CDR3 DNA sequence: TGTGCCAGCACCGGGACTTTTCCCGGGGAGCTGTTTTTT. The full variable domain, rest sourced from reference TRBV2 and TRBJ2-2, is EPEVTQTPSHQVTQMGQEVILRCVPISNHLYFYWYRQILGQKVEFLVSFYNNEISEKSEIFDDQFSVERPDGSNFTLKIRSTKLEDSAMYFCASTGTFPGELFFGEGSRLTVL.

The chain combines TRBV30 with TRBJ2-1; 9 bases map to TRBD2. CDR1 and CDR2 from the germline V gene are GTSNPN and SVGIG (reference sequence). This CDR3 comprises 15 residues. The J segment lost 3 bases and the V segment lost 0 bases, leaving 3 bases of the junction unmatched. Here the CDR3 reads CAWSVGSGSYNEQFF. The CDR3 DNA reads TGTGCCTGGAGTGTCGGTAGCGGGAGCTACAATGAGCAGTTCTTC. Combining the CDR3 with reference TRBV30 and TRBJ2-1 gives the whole variable domain SQTIHQWPATLVQPVGSPLSLECTVEGTSNPNLYWYRQAAGRGLQLLFYSVGIGQISSEVPQNLSASRPQDRQFILSSKKLLLSDSGFYLCAWSVGSGSYNEQFFGPGTRLTVL.

The chain employs TRBV5-4 and TRBJ2-7; 8 positions agree with TRBD2. From germline, CDR1 is SGHNT and CDR2 YYREEE (reference sequence). The CDR3 totals 13 residues. V was clipped by 7 bases and J by 0 bases; unmatched bases: 3. The CDR3 loop reads CASREGVSYEQYF. The CDR3 bases are TGTGCCAGCCGGGAGGGTGTCTCCTACGAGCAGTACTTC.

This chain uses TRBV27 with TRBJ1-2; D remains ambiguous. The CDR3 has 14 amino acids. Deletions cut 6 bases from V and 4 bases from J, with 15 bases between. Germline V CDR1 and CDR2: MNHEY, SMNVEV (reference sequence). CDR3 loop: CASSFSGRIYGYTF. The CDR3 nucleotides read TGTGCCAGCAGCTTCAGCGGACGAATCTATGGCTACACCTTC.

This chain connects TRBV28 to TRBJ2-1; D gene unclear. Trimming left V 5 bases short and J 7 bases short, with 9 bases between. Germline V gene data show CDR1 as MDHEN and CDR2 as SYDVKM. The CDR3 sequence is 12 residues long. This chain's CDR3 is CASSLLSNEQFF. CDR3 nucleotides: TGTGCCAGCAGTCTCCTTTCGAATGAGCAGTTCTTC.

The chain combines TRBV29-1 with TRBJ2-1, with 12 bases fitting TRBD2. CDR1 and CDR2 (germline): SQVTM, ANQGSEA. CDR3 length equals 18 residues. The junction had 10 bases not matched to a gene; V was cut back by 4 bases and J by 0 bases. The DNA of the CDR3 is TGCAGCGTTGTACCGGGACTAGCGGGTGCGAGCTCCTACAATGAGCAGTTCTTC. Amino acid sequence: CSVVPGLAGASSYNEQFF.

The chain combines TRBV5-1 with TRBJ2-4, with TRBD1 matching 11 bases. Germline CDR1 reads SGHRS; CDR2 reads YFSETQ. The CDR3 has 16 amino acids. Trimming removed 4 bases from V and 3 bases from J; junction bases left unmatched: 6. The CDR3 is CASSPGTGGNKNIQYF. The CDR3 DNA sequence: TGCGCCAGCAGCCCCGGGACAGGGGGAAACAAAAACATTCAGTACTTC.

The V gene is TRBV28, the J gene TRBJ1-1, with D unclear. The V gene lost 5 bases and the J gene lost 9 bases, with 19 bases spanning the gap. CDR1 MDHEN and CDR2 SYDVKM come from the germline V gene. The CDR3 length is 14 residues. CDR3 protein: CASSKLPLESQAFF. The DNA of the CDR3 is TGTGCCAGCAGTAAACTTCCCTTGGAGTCGCAAGCTTTCTTT.

This sequence joins TRBV19 and TRBJ2-2; 7 bases line up with TRBD1. Germline V gene data show CDR1 as LNHDA and CDR2 as SQIVND (reference sequence). V shed 3 bases, J shed 8 bases, and the junction held 6 bases outside the gene matches. CDR3 length: 14 amino acids. CDR3: CASSIPTGIGELFF. The CDR3 region has the DNA TGTGCCAGTAGTATCCCGACAGGGATTGGGGAGCTGTTTTTT.

V and J are TRBV7-9 and TRBJ1-2; D is unclear. V gave up 4 bases and J gave up 7 bases, with 13 bases separating them. CDR1 is SEHNR and CDR2 is FQNEAQ in the germline V gene (reference sequence). The CDR3 sequence is 13 residues long. CDR3 sequence reads: CASSSDSERGYTF. The CDR3 region has the DNA TGTGCCAGCAGCTCGGACTCCGAGCGTGGCTACACCTTC.

This clonotype is a singleton in its sample. The CDR3 loop reads CASSGLLGGDYGYTF. CDR3 nucleotides: TGTGCCAGCAGTGGATTGCTCGGCGGGGACTATGGCTACACCTTC. The chain couples TRBV2 to TRBJ1-2; D is uncertain. This CDR3 comprises 15 residues. Looked up from germline, CDR1 is SNHLY and CDR2 is FYNNEI. V shed 4 bases and J shed 3 bases, with 15 bases lying between them. Together with reference TRBV2 and TRBJ1-2, the CDR3 gives the full variable domain: EPEVTQTPSHQVTQMGQEVILRCVPISNHLYFYWYRQILGQKVEFLVSFYNNEISEKSEIFDDQFSVERPDGSNFTLKIRSTKLEDSAMYFCASSGLLGGDYGYTFGSGTRLTVV.

The chain combines TRBV14 with TRBJ2-1, with D uncertain. CDR1 is SGHDN, CDR2 FVKESK, per germline. The ends were cut back, 11 bases at V and 6 bases at J, with 11 bases in the middle. This CDR3 is built from 11 residues. The CDR3 is CAPPLGNEQFF. CDR3 coding DNA: TGTGCCCCCCCTTTGGGCAATGAGCAGTTCTTC.